This note documents a single TCR beta chain sequence. Its antigen is currently unknown. The sample belongs to a study of T cell responses to AZD1222 COVID-19 vaccine. About the research overall: Analyses pooled second doses at about 4 or about 12 weeks. Study-wide results and limits: A mostly white British donor set with more females was recruited, and clonal diversity was possibly underestimated. Without day 14 samples, only post-peak T cell repertoires were studied.

The CDR3 totals 17 residues. The germline gives CDR1 MDHEN, CDR2 SYDVKM. J was trimmed by 6 bases and V by 2 bases; bases with no gene match: 16. Clones were sequenced by immunoSEQ multiplex PCR, and TCRdb holds only the in-frame ones, with some missing. Here the sample spans 80,000 to 130,000 clones, 80% to 90% being singletons. The rearrangement joins TRBV28 to TRBJ2-7, with TRBD2 matching over 7 bases. The material sequenced was peripheral blood, taken on day 0 of AZD1222 vaccination. The sequence came from an adult in good health. CDR3 region: CASSLRLAVPTAFEQYF. Here the CDR3 DNA reads TGTGCCAGCAGTTTACGTCTAGCGGTCCCGACGGCCTTCGAGCAGTACTTC.